The TCR beta chain under discussion was sequenced for a study of blood T cells in healthy people across ages. The germline V and J ends were trimmed by 4 bases and 0 bases, with 28 bases remaining between them. Germline-derived CDR1 and CDR2 are SGHRS and YFSETQ. There are 21 residues in the CDR3. Through a sample-barcoded 5' primer and a J-beta primer mix, a second PCR was run for roughly 6 to 11 cycles. TCRdb called the 5' RACE reads again in MiXCR, with one record for every CDR3 protein. The top ten clones hold over 10% of a sample with hundreds of thousands of distinct CDR3 sequences, 35% to 40% of them seen once. Points from the study as a whole: Naive T cell percentage by flow cytometry tracked strongly with beta diversity.

Notes on this clonotype: What it binds is unknown.

The gene calls are TRBV5-1 and TRBJ1-4, with D possibly TRBD1 on 6 matching bases. The source material was blood. This receptor was taken from a man aged 18 to 29 in good health. This CDR3 is CASSLHQKGHSASPTNEKLFF. CDR3 DNA: TGCGCCAGCAGCCTCCACCAAAAGGGACATTCAGCATCCCCAACTAATGAAAAACTGTTTTTT.